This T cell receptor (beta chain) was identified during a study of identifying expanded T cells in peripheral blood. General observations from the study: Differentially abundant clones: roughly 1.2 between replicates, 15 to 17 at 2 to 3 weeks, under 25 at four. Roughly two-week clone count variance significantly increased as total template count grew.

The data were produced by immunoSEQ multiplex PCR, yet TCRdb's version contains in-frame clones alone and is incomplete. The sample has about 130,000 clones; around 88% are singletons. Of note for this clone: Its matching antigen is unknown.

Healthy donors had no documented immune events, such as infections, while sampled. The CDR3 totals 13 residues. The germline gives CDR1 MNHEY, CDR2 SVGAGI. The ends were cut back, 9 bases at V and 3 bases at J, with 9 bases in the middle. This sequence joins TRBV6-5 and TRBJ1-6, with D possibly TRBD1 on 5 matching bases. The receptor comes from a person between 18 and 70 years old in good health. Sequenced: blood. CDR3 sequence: CASGADYNSPLHF. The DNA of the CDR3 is TGTGCCAGTGGGGCCGACTATAATTCACCCCTCCACTTT.